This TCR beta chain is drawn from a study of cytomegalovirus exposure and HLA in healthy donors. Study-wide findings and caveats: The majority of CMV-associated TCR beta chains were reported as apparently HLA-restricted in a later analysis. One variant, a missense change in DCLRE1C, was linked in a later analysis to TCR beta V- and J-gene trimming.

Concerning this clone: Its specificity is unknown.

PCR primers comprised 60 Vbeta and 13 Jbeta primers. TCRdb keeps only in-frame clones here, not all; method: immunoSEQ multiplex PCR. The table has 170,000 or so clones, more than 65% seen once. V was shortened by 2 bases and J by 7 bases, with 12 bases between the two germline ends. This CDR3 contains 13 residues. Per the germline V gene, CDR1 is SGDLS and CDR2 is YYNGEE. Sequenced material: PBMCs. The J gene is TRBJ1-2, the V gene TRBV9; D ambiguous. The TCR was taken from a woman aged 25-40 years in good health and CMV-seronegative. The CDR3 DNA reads TGTGCCAGCAGCGTGACTGATAACATTGGCTACACCTTC. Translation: CASSVTDNIGYTF.